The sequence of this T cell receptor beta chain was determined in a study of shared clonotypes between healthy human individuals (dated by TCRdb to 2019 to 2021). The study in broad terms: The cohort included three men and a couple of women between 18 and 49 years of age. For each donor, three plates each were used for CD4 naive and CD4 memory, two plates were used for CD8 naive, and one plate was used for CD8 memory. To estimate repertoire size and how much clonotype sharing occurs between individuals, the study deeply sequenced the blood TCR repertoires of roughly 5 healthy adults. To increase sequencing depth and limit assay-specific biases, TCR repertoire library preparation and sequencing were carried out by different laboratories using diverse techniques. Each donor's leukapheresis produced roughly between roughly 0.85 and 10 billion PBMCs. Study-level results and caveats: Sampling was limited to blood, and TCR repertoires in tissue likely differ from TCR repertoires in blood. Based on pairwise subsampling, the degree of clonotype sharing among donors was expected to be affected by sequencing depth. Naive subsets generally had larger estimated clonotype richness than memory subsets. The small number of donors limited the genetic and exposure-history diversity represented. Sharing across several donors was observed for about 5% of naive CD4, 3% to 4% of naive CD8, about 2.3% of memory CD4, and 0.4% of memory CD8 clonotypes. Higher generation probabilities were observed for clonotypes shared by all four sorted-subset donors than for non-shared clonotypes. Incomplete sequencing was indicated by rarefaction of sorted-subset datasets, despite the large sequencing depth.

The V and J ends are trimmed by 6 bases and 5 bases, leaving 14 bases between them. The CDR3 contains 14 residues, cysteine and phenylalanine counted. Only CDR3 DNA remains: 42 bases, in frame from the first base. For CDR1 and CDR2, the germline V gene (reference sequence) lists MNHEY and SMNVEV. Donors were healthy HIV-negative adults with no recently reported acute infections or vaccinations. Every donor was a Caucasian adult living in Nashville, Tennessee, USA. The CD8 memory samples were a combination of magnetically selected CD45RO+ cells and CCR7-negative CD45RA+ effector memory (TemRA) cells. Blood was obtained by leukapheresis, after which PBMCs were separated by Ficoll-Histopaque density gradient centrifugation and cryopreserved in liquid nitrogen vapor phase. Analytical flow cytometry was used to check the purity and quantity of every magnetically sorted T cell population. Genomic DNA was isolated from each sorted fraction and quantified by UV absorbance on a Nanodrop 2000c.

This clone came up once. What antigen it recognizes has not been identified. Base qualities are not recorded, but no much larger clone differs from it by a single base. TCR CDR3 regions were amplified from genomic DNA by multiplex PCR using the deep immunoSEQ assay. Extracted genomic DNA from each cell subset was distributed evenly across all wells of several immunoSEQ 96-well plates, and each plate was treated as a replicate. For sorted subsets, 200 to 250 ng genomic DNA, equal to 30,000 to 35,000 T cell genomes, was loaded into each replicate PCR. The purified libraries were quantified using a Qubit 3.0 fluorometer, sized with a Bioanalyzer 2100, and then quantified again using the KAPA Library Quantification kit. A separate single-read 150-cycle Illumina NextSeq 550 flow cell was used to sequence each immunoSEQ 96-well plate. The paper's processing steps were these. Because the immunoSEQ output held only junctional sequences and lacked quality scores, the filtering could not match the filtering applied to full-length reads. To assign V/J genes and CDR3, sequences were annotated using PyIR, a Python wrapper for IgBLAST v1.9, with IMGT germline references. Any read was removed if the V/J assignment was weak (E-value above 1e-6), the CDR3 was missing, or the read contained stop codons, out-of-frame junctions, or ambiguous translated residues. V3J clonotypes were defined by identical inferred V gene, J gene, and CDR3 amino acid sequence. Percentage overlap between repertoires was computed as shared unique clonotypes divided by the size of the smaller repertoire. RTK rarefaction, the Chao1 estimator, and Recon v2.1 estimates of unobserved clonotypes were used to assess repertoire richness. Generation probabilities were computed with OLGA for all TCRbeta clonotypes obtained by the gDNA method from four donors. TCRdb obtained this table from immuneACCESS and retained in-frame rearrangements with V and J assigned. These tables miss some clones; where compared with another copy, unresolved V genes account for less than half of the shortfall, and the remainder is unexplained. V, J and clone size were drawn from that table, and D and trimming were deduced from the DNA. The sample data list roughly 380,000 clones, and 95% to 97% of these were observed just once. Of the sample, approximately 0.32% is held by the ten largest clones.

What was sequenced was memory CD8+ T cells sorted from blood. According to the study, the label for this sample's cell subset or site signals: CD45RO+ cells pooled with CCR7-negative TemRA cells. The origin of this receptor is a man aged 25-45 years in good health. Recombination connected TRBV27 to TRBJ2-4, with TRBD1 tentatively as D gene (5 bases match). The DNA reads TGTGCCAGCAGGGGGCTAGAGAGGCAAAACATTCAGTACTTC. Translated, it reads CASRGLERQNIQYF.